The entry below gives a single T cell receptor beta chain sequence along with its context. The data were produced by immunoSEQ multiplex PCR, yet TCRdb's version contains in-frame clones alone and is incomplete. Here the sample spans more than 100,000 clones, 80% to 90% being singletons. These data belong to a study of blood T cell repertoires in COVID-19. Study-wide context: Donors in the United States, Italy and Spain gave samples during acute or convalescent COVID-19. The cDNA or gDNA used as material had been derived from T cells, B-cell-depleted T cells, or PBMCs.

V lost 6 bases and J lost 2, with 11 bases in between. CDR1 and CDR2 (germline): WSHSY, SAAADI. This CDR3 region has 14 residues. The source material was peripheral blood. This sequence joins TRBV10-2 and TRBJ2-1; weak D call: TRBD2 (5 bases). This receptor was taken from an older woman with acute or convalescent COVID-19. Written as DNA, the CDR3 is TGCGCCAGCAGAAGGACGGGAACCTACAATGAGCAGTTCTTC. Its protein is CASRRTGTYNEQFF.